The entry that follows covers one TCR beta chain sequence. The data stem from a study of T cells after posttransplantation cyclophosphamide. Sequenced by immunoSEQ multiplex PCR; TCRdb stores in-frame clones only, minus some. The table lists roughly 30,000 clones, around 90% of them singletons. Germline CDR1 is SGDLS and CDR2 is YYNGEE. The CDR3 contains 15 residues. Unmatched junction bases numbered 7, after V lost 6 bases and J lost 3 bases. The TCR comes from a woman between 40 and 55 years old with a blood cancer, CMV-positive, and with a related stem cell donor. What was sequenced was PBMCs. The chain employs TRBV9 and TRBJ2-3; 10 positions match TRBD2. Here the CDR3 reads CASKSGGARTDTQYF. CDR3 in DNA: TGTGCCAGCAAGAGCGGGGGGGCCAGGACAGATACGCAGTATTTT. The complete variable domain, with remaining parts taken from reference TRBV9 and TRBJ2-3, reads DSGVTQTPKHLITATGQRVTLRCSPRSGDLSVYWYQQSLDQGLQFLIQYYNGEERAKGNILERFSAQQFPDLHSELNLSSLELGDSALYFCASKSGGARTDTQYFGPGTRLTVL.